This is a list of T cell receptor beta chains from one sample in a study of blood T cell repertoires in COVID-19. Data came from immunoSEQ multiplex PCR; TCRdb stores just in-frame clones and leaves some out. The repertoire includes about 200,000 clones, approximately 87% of them detected once, and over 2% sits in the top ten. Material for sequencing was peripheral blood. The source is a woman aged 45-65 years with acute or convalescent COVID-19. Each CDR3 is given with its conserved first and last residue.

V gene: TRBV6-2/TRBV6-3
CDR3 length: 13
J gene: TRBJ1-2
CDR3 protein: CASSWDNASGYTF

V gene: TRBV11-3
CDR3 length: 13
J gene: TRBJ2-5
CDR3 protein: CASSGTSAETQYF

V gene: TRBV14
CDR3 length: 13
J gene: TRBJ1-1
CDR3 protein: CASSPSVNTEAFF

V gene: TRBV29-1
CDR3 length: 12
J gene: TRBJ2-1
CDR3 protein: CSVEGGVDEQFF

V gene: TRBV7-7
CDR3 length: 15
J gene: TRBJ2-5
CDR3 protein: CASSPEGLAQETQYF

V gene: TRBV27
CDR3 length: 16
J gene: TRBJ1-1
CDR3 protein: CASSIYRGGMNTEAFF

V gene: TRBV7-2
CDR3 length: 14
J gene: TRBJ1-1
CDR3 protein: CASSPRQGGTEAFF

V gene: TRBV5-1
CDR3 length: 14
J gene: TRBJ2-5
CDR3 protein: CASSSAPQAGTQYF

V gene: TRBV13
CDR3 length: 14
J gene: TRBJ1-1
CDR3 protein: CASSSPTLGQWAFF

V gene: TRBV11-3
CDR3 length: 16
J gene: TRBJ2-2
CDR3 protein: CASSWGTGTDTGELFF

V gene: TRBV6-2/TRBV6-3
CDR3 length: 15
J gene: TRBJ1-2
CDR3 protein: CASSRVVGLNYGYTF

V gene: TRBV3-1/TRBV3-2
CDR3 length: 15
J gene: TRBJ1-6
CDR3 protein: CASSYGQDGSSPLHF

V gene: TRBV5-6
CDR3 length: 14
J gene: TRBJ2-5
CDR3 protein: CASSGGRARETQYF

V gene: TRBV27
CDR3 length: 14
J gene: TRBJ1-1
CDR3 protein: CASSSRGLHTEAFF

V gene: TRBV30
CDR3 length: 13
J gene: TRBJ1-1
CDR3 protein: CAWPRELNTEAFF

V gene: TRBV4-3
CDR3 length: 15
J gene: TRBJ2-7
CDR3 protein: CASSQLPGDTYEQYF

V gene: TRBV5-4
CDR3 length: 15
J gene: TRBJ2-3
CDR3 protein: CASSLVPSAGDTQYF

V gene: TRBV5-3
CDR3 length: 11
J gene: TRBJ1-1
CDR3 protein: CARSLGGRPFF

V gene: TRBV7-3
CDR3 length: 14
J gene: TRBJ2-1
CDR3 protein: CASSRAGVDNEQFF

V gene: TRBV19
CDR3 length: 13
J gene: TRBJ1-2
CDR3 protein: CASMDSGSYGYTF

V gene: TRBV5-1
CDR3 length: 13
J gene: TRBJ1-2
CDR3 protein: CASSLGTGNGYTF

V gene: TRBV10-3
CDR3 length: 13
J gene: TRBJ2-3
CDR3 protein: CATTSREGDTQYF

V gene: TRBV19
CDR3 length: 15
J gene: TRBJ1-5
CDR3 protein: CASSEEHRKNQPQHF

V gene: TRBV5-5
CDR3 length: 13
J gene: TRBJ1-2
CDR3 protein: CASSLDPGDGYTF